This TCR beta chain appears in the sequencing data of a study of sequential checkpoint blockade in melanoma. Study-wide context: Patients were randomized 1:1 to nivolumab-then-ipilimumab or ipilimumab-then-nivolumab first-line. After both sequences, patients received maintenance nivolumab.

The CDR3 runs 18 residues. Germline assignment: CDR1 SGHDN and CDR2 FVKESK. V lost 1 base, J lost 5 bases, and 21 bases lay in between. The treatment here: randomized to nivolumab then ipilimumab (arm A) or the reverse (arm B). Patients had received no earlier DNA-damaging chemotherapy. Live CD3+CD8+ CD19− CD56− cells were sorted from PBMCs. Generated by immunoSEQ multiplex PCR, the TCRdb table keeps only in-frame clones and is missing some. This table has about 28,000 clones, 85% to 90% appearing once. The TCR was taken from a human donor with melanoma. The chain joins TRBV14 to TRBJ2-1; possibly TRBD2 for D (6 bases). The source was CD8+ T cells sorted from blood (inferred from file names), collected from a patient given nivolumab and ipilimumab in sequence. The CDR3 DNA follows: TGTGCCAGCAGCCAAGTTTGGGGAACCGGCGGGATGGACAATGAGCAGTTCTTC. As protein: CASSQVWGTGGMDNEQFF.